These T cell receptor beta chains were read from a single sample in a study of T cells in Graves' hyperthyroidism and ophthalmopathy. One entry per CDR3 protein, called by TCRdb with MiXCR from the multiplex PCR reads. The sample yields around 97,000 distinct CDR3 sequences, less than 55% seen once. The specimen was blood. These receptors were obtained from a man aged 40-49 years with Graves' hyperthyroidism. Both conserved end residues are trimmed from each CDR3. The order of the fields is V gene, CDR3 length, J gene, CDR3 protein.

v_gene: TRBV10-3
len: 18
j_gene: TRBJ2-4
CDR3aa: AISESIQGGSWEAKNIQY

v_gene: TRBV10-3
len: 12
j_gene: .
CDR3aa: AISATGVSYEQF

v_gene: TRBV19
len: 14
j_gene: TRBJ2-1
CDR3aa: ASSQNGRTAYNEQF

v_gene: TRBV5-6
len: 12
j_gene: TRBJ2-1
CDR3aa: ASSLRGRNNEQF

v_gene: TRBV9
len: 12
j_gene: TRBJ1-5
CDR3aa: ASSVDNRNQPQH

v_gene: TRBV27
len: 13
j_gene: TRBJ1-5
CDR3aa: ASSLSGTYNQPQH

v_gene: TRBV2
len: 10
j_gene: TRBJ2-7
CDR3aa: ASSGWGGVQY

v_gene: TRBV4-3
len: 12
j_gene: TRBJ2-5
CDR3aa: ASSLIDTPETQY

v_gene: TRBV7-3
len: 12
j_gene: TRBJ2-7
CDR3aa: ASSLAGGPYEQY

v_gene: TRBV9
len: 11
j_gene: TRBJ2-1
CDR3aa: ASSGDVYNEQS

v_gene: TRBV20-1
len: 12
j_gene: TRBJ1-3
CDR3aa: SARDLTAWNTIY

v_gene: TRBV7-3
len: 11
j_gene: TRBJ2-7
CDR3aa: ASSLGPRYEQY

v_gene: TRBV29-1
len: 11
j_gene: TRBJ2-7
CDR3aa: SVEGTKTYEQY

v_gene: TRBV15
len: 11
j_gene: TRBJ2-5
CDR3aa: ATSKKDYQPQY

v_gene: TRBV29-1
len: 8
j_gene: TRBJ1-2
CDR3aa: SAQGYGYT

v_gene: TRBV2
len: 12
j_gene: TRBJ2-5
CDR3aa: ASSEAGGQETQY

v_gene: TRBV4-2
len: 14
j_gene: TRBJ2-3
CDR3aa: ASSPGLAERKNTQY

v_gene: TRBV18
len: 16
j_gene: TRBJ2-6
CDR3aa: ASSAGTARLSGANVLT

v_gene: TRBV2
len: 13
j_gene: TRBJ2-1
CDR3aa: ASSDRLAPLDEQF

v_gene: TRBV30
len: 14
j_gene: TRBJ2-1
CDR3aa: ALGTSGRGPYNEQF

v_gene: TRBV19
len: 9
j_gene: TRBJ1-3
CDR3aa: ASSMGNTIY

v_gene: TRBV6-1
len: 12
j_gene: TRBJ2-1
CDR3aa: ASTRAGAYNEQF

v_gene: TRBV6-5
len: 12
j_gene: TRBJ1-1
CDR3aa: ASHGAAGNTEAF

v_gene: TRBV30
len: 11
j_gene: TRBJ1-2
CDR3aa: AWSVPGAGGYT

v_gene: TRBV11-2
len: 15
j_gene: TRBJ2-2
CDR3aa: ASSSPPRPLSPGELF

v_gene: TRBV19
len: 13
j_gene: TRBJ1-5
CDR3aa: ASSILSYSNQPQH

v_gene: TRBV6-5
len: 11
j_gene: TRBJ1-1
CDR3aa: ASSYLTGTEAF

v_gene: TRBV7-2
len: 13
j_gene: TRBJ2-6
CDR3aa: ASTSGQPGANVLT

v_gene: TRBV2
len: 12
j_gene: TRBJ2-3
CDR3aa: ASSEAGDTDTQY

v_gene: TRBV20-1
len: 9
j_gene: TRBJ2-7
CDR3aa: SARVGGEQY

v_gene: TRBV24-1
len: 14
j_gene: TRBJ2-1
CDR3aa: ATSDSGTRGGSEQF

v_gene: TRBV7-8
len: 16
j_gene: TRBJ2-1
CDR3aa: ASSHGTSGFRADNEQF

v_gene: TRBV28
len: 13
j_gene: TRBJ2-3
CDR3aa: ASSLRGVVKDTQY

v_gene: TRBV20-1
len: 14
j_gene: TRBJ1-3
CDR3aa: SAREGQGHSGNTIY

v_gene: TRBV25-1
len: 15
j_gene: TRBJ2-6
CDR3aa: ASTWDRAISGANVLT

v_gene: TRBV20-1
len: 15
j_gene: TRBJ1-5
CDR3aa: SARQGTALMSNQPQH

v_gene: TRBV7-9
len: 11
j_gene: TRBJ1-2
CDR3aa: ASSLGSLYGYT

v_gene: TRBV19
len: 12
j_gene: TRBJ1-6
CDR3aa: ASRPGTGESPLH

v_gene: TRBV10-2
len: 12
j_gene: TRBJ2-3
CDR3aa: ASRGTKSTDTQY

v_gene: TRBV7-2
len: 12
j_gene: TRBJ2-3
CDR3aa: ASSTGLANNEQY

v_gene: TRBV7-3
len: 11
j_gene: TRBJ2-7
CDR3aa: ASSFQGGGEQY

v_gene: TRBV7-8
len: 14
j_gene: TRBJ1-5
CDR3aa: ASSPRGDRWQPPQH

v_gene: TRBV25-1
len: 12
j_gene: TRBJ2-1
CDR3aa: ASVTGEAYNEQF

v_gene: TRBV24-1
len: 13
j_gene: TRBJ2-2
CDR3aa: ATSRLGRGTGELF

v_gene: TRBV5-1
len: 16
j_gene: TRBJ2-2
CDR3aa: ASSPPGLAGANTGELF